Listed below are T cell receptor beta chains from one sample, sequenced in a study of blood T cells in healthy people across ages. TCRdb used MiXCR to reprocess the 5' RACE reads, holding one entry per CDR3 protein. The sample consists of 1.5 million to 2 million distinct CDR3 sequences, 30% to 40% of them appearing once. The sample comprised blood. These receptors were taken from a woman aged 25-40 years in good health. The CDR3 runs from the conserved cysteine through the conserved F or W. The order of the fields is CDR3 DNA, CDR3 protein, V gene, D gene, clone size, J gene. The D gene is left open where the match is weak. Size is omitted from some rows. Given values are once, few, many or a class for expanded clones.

DNA: TGTGCCAGCAGCCGCACTAGCGGGATTCCACCGGATACGCAGTATTTT; CDR3: CASSRTSGIPPDTQYF; V: TRBV5-4; D: TRBD2; size: -; J: TRBJ2-3
DNA: TGTGCCGGCAGCCATTCCGGGACAGGGGGCATCGGTGCACCCCTCCACTTT; CDR3: CAGSHSGTGGIGAPLHF; V: TRBV14; D: TRBD1; size: once; J: TRBJ1-6
DNA: TGTGCCACTACAGGGTTTCGAACCGATACGCAGTATTTT; CDR3: CATTGFRTDTQYF; V: TRBV15; D: -; size: -; J: TRBJ2-3
DNA: TGTGCCAGCAGCGCTTTAGCGGGGGGGGGCCAAGAGACCCAGTACTTC; CDR3: CASSALAGGGQETQYF; V: TRBV5-5; D: TRBD2; size: many; J: TRBJ2-5
DNA: TGTGCCAGCAGCCGCCAGAGCTACGAGCAGTACTTC; CDR3: CASSRQSYEQYF; V: TRBV3-1; D: -; size: many; J: TRBJ2-7
DNA: TGTGCCAGCAGTTCCAGGACCGGAAACACAGATACGCAGTATTTT; CDR3: CASSSRTGNTDTQYF; V: TRBV6-6; D: -; size: once; J: TRBJ2-3
DNA: TGCAGTGCTTACTCTAACGCCGCTGCAGATACGCAGTATTTT; CDR3: CSAYSNAAADTQYF; V: TRBV20-1; D: -; size: -; J: TRBJ2-3
DNA: TGTGCCAGCAGTTCAGGGAGGGTGACAGATACGCAGTATTTT; CDR3: CASSSGRVTDTQYF; V: TRBV27; D: TRBD2; size: -; J: TRBJ2-3
DNA: TGTGCCAGCAGTACAGCGACTGGCACTGAAGCTTTCTTT; CDR3: CASSTATGTEAFF; V: TRBV6-2/TRBV6-3; D: -; size: -; J: TRBJ1-1
DNA: TGTGCCAGCAAACCCCTGACAGGGGCTAATGAAAAACTGTTTTTT; CDR3: CASKPLTGANEKLFF; V: TRBV12-3/TRBV12-4; D: TRBD1; size: once; J: TRBJ1-4
DNA: TGTGCCAGCAGCTTGGGCGGGGGGCCATCCAATGAGCAGTTCTTC; CDR3: CASSLGGGPSNEQFF; V: TRBV7-3; D: TRBD2; size: -; J: TRBJ2-1
DNA: TGTGCCAGCTCACCCCTCTCGATCACTGAAGCTTTCTTT; CDR3: CASSPLSITEAFF; V: TRBV18; D: -; size: few; J: TRBJ1-1
DNA: TGTGCCAGCAGCTCACTAGCGTACACAGATACGCAGTATTTT; CDR3: CASSSLAYTDTQYF; V: TRBV5-6; D: TRBD2; size: few; J: TRBJ2-3
DNA: TGTGCCATCGATGGCGGGGGGGGATTTAATGAGCAGTTCTTC; CDR3: CAIDGGGGFNEQFF; V: TRBV10-3; D: TRBD2; size: few; J: TRBJ2-1
DNA: TGCGCCAGCAGCTCCAGAGCGGGAGTGGCGGATACGCAGTATTTT; CDR3: CASSSRAGVADTQYF; V: TRBV5-1; D: TRBD2; size: -; J: TRBJ2-3
DNA: TGCGCCAGCAGCTTGGGCTCCAGGGCTGGGACTAGCGATAGCTACGAGCAGTACTTC; CDR3: CASSLGSRAGTSDSYEQYF; V: TRBV5-1; D: TRBD2; size: -; J: TRBJ2-7
DNA: TGTGCCAGCAGTTTGCCTAACAGGGGCCTGGGGGAGACCCAGTACTTC; CDR3: CASSLPNRGLGETQYF; V: TRBV27; D: TRBD1; size: -; J: TRBJ2-5
DNA: TGCGCCAGCAGCCAAGGGACGAACACCGGGGAGCTGTTTTTT; CDR3: CASSQGTNTGELFF; V: TRBV4-1; D: -; size: -; J: TRBJ2-2
DNA: TGTGCCAGCCTGGATTCACCCCTCCACTTT; CDR3: CASLDSPLHF; V: TRBV21-1; D: -; size: few; J: TRBJ1-6
DNA: TGTGCCAGCAGCAAACTAGCGGGAGCATCCGGGGAGCTGTTTTTT; CDR3: CASSKLAGASGELFF; V: TRBV7-9; D: TRBD2; size: few; J: TRBJ2-2
DNA: TGTGCCAGCAGCTTGAGGCTTAACGGGGGGGGTGAGCAGTTCTTC; CDR3: CASSLRLNGGGEQFF; V: TRBV11-2; D: TRBD2; size: -; J: TRBJ2-1
DNA: TGTGCCAGCAGTGCACAGGGGGCTGATTCACCCCTCCACTTT; CDR3: CASSAQGADSPLHF; V: TRBV6-1; D: TRBD1; size: -; J: TRBJ1-6
DNA: TGTGCCAGCAGTCAGGTGGAGGGGGGGGGCGAGCAGTACTTC; CDR3: CASSQVEGGGEQYF; V: TRBV25-1; D: -; size: -; J: TRBJ2-7
DNA: TGTGCCAGCAGTTACATCCGGGGTAGCGGCCTTAGCACAGATACGCAGTATTTT; CDR3: CASSYIRGSGLSTDTQYF; V: TRBV6-5; D: -; size: few; J: TRBJ2-3
DNA: TGTGCCAGCAGCCGAAAGACAGGTAGGGAAGGAGAGCAGTACTTC; CDR3: CASSRKTGREGEQYF; V: TRBV16; D: -; size: -; J: TRBJ2-7
DNA: TGCGCCAGCAGCCTCCGGGGACTAGCGGGGGGGATCAACAATGAGCAGTTCTTC; CDR3: CASSLRGLAGGINNEQFF; V: TRBV4-1; D: TRBD2; size: -; J: TRBJ2-1
DNA: TGTGCCAGCAGTTTGAGGGAAGAGGGCACTGAAGCTTTCTTT; CDR3: CASSLREEGTEAFF; V: TRBV12-3/TRBV12-4; D: -; size: -; J: TRBJ1-1
DNA: TGTGCCTGCAGTTTAGTGGTGGCGGGCGTGACCCAGTACTTC; CDR3: CACSLVVAGVTQYF; V: TRBV12-3/TRBV12-4; D: -; size: few; J: TRBJ2-5
DNA: TGTGCCAGCAGTGTACTACTAGCGGGAGGAAGGGATACGCAGTATTTT; CDR3: CASSVLLAGGRDTQYF; V: TRBV28; D: TRBD2; size: few; J: TRBJ2-3
DNA: TGCGCCAGCAGCCAAGGGTTGGAGAATCAGCCCCAGCATTTT; CDR3: CASSQGLENQPQHF; V: TRBV5-1; D: -; size: -; J: TRBJ1-5